A selection of T cell receptor beta chains follows, all from one sample in a study of blood T cell repertoires in COVID-19. Assay: immunoSEQ multiplex PCR; the TCRdb copy retains only in-frame clones and omits some. The profile covers 130,000 to 150,000 clones, with around nine tenths appearing a single time and over 9.5% taken by the ten largest. The sequenced sample consisted of peripheral blood. The origin of the receptors is a man aged 45-60 years with active or convalescent COVID-19. Both conserved end residues are part of each CDR3. Each record gives: V gene, CDR3 length, clone size, J gene, D gene, CDR3 protein, CDR3 DNA. The D gene is left open where the match is weak. Not every row has a clone size; where given, it reads once, few, many or a size class.

>TRBV18|14|.|TRBJ1-1|.
CASSPPPGNTEAFF
TGTGCCAGCTCACCACCCCCGGGGAACACTGAAGCTTTCTTT
>TRBV4-3|13|few|TRBJ2-3|TRBD2
CASSQEPGLVPYF
TGCGCCAGCAGCCAAGAACCGGGACTAGTACCGTATTTT
>TRBV7-9|17|once|TRBJ2-1|TRBD2
CASRLTSGSRINHEQFF
TGTGCCAGCAGGCTTACTAGCGGGAGCCGTATAAACCATGAGCAGTTCTTC
>TRBV27|16|.|TRBJ2-5|TRBD2
CASSTRAGGWRETQYF
TGTGCCAGCAGTACGAGAGCGGGAGGATGGCGAGAGACCCAGTACTTC
>TRBV4-1|16|.|TRBJ1-2|.
CASSPTGSGQNYGYTF
TGCGCCAGCAGCCCGACCGGTTCAGGGCAAAACTATGGCTACACCTTC
>TRBV12-5|16|.|TRBJ1-2|.
CASGLLLGRAIQGYTF
TGTGCTAGTGGTCTCCTCCTAGGCAGGGCAATCCAGGGCTACACCTTC
>TRBV7-2|14|.|TRBJ1-1|.
CASRPGTGDTEAFF
TGTGCCAGCAGACCCGGGACTGGGGACACTGAAGCTTTCTTT
>TRBV19|15|.|TRBJ1-5|TRBD1
CASSIGGQINQPQHF
TGTGCCAGTAGTATAGGGGGACAGATCAATCAGCCCCAGCATTTT
>TRBV29-1|13|.|TRBJ1-6|TRBD1
CSVRQGRNSPLHF
TGCAGCGTACGACAGGGCCGGAATTCACCCCTCCACTTT
>TRBV27|16|.|TRBJ2-3|.
CASRRLAGTLGDTQYF
TGTGCCAGCAGGAGGTTGGCAGGGACTTTAGGGGATACGCAGTATTTT
>TRBV27|16|.|TRBJ1-2|TRBD1
CASSLLGTAGGAGYTF
TGTGCCAGCAGTTTACTCGGAACGGCAGGGGGCGCCGGCTACACCTTC
>TRBV19|12|once|TRBJ1-2|.
CASKGGIYGYTF
TGTGCCAGTAAAGGGGGTATCTATGGCTACACCTTC
>TRBV28|13|.|TRBJ1-2|.
CASSFRGSYGYTF
TGTGCCAGCAGTTTTAGGGGATCCTATGGCTACACCTTC